This T cell receptor beta chain is from a study of blood T cell repertoires in COVID-19. Sequenced by immunoSEQ multiplex PCR; TCRdb stores in-frame clones only, minus some. The sample lists some 70,000 clones; 65% to 90% were seen once. Germline V lookup: CDR1 SGDLS, CDR2 YYNGEE. The CDR3 covers 16 residues. V lost 4 bases, J lost 4 bases, and 10 bases stayed unmatched. Sequencing used peripheral blood. The receptor was derived from an elderly man with acute or convalescent COVID-19. The V gene is TRBV9, the J gene TRBJ2-3; 9 bases agree with TRBD2. The chain's CDR3 is CASSPSPGLAADTQYF. The CDR3 DNA sequence: TGTGCCAGCAGCCCCTCCCCGGGACTAGCAGCAGATACGCAGTATTTT.